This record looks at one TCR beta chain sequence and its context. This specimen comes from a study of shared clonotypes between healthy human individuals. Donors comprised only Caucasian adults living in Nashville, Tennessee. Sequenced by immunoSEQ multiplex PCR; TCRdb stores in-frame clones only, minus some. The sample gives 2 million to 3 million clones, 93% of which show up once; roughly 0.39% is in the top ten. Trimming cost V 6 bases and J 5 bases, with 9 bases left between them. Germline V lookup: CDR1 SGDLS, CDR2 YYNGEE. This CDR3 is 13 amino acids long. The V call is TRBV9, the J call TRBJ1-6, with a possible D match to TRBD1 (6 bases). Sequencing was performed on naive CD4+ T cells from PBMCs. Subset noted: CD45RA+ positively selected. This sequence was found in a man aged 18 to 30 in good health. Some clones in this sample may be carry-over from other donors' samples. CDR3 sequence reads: CASNRDNNSPLHF. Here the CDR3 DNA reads TGTGCCAGCAACCGGGACAATAATTCACCCCTCCACTTT.